Presented here are 15 T cell receptor beta chains from one specimen sequenced in a study of blood T cells in healthy people across ages. Alongside a J-beta primer mix, a sample-barcoded 5' primer served in a second PCR lasting about 7 to 12 cycles. TCRdb recomputed calls from the 5' RACE reads with MiXCR, one row per CDR3 protein. The table shows 270,000 or so distinct CDR3 sequences, with 25% to 30% occurring only once. The source material was blood. These receptors were collected from a woman in her seventies in good health.

A few counts support this clonotype. This chain links TRBV10-3 with TRBJ2-7; a weak D match, TRBD2 (6 bases). Germline V lookup: CDR1 ENHRY, CDR2 SYGVKD. The CDR3 runs to 12 residues. V was pared by 11 bases and J by 2 bases, with 13 bases between. The CDR3 DNA is TGTGCCGTCGGGAGAGAACCCTACGAGCAGTACTTC. Amino acids: CAVGREPYEQYF.

The chain joins TRBV4-1 to TRBJ2-2; 8 positions match TRBD2. The germline V gene has CDR1 MGHRA and CDR2 YSYEKL. The CDR3 is 17 amino acids. V lost 1 base, J lost 4 bases, and 8 bases stayed unmatched. The CDR3 reads CASSQVLGLVLTGELFF. Written as DNA, the CDR3 is TGCGCCAGCAGCCAAGTATTGGGACTAGTTCTCACCGGGGAGCTGTTTTTT.

This clonotype was detected a few times. The gene calls are TRBV3-1 and TRBJ1-3; D is possibly TRBD1 (6 bases). Germline V gene sequence: CDR1 LGHDT, CDR2 YNNKEL (reference sequence). The CDR3 sequence is 16 residues long. V was shortened by 4 bases and J by 0 bases, with 13 bases between the two germline ends. In DNA form, the CDR3 reads TGTGCCAGCAGCCCGGGCGGGACAACCTCTGGAAACACCATATATTTT. Translating gives CASSPGGTTSGNTIYF. Full variable domain (missing parts from reference TRBV3-1 and TRBJ1-3): DTAVSQTPKYLVTQMGNDKSIKCEQNLGHDTMYWYKQDSKKFLKIMFSYNNKELIINETVPNRFSPKSPDKAHLNLHINSLELGDSAVYFCASSPGGTTSGNTIYFGEGSWLTVV.

The chain carries TRBV20-1 and TRBJ1-4, with D tentatively TRBD1 (5 bases). V was pared by 1 base and J by 8 bases, with 8 bases between. The CDR3 extends over 12 amino acids. The germline V gene encodes CDR1 DFQATT and CDR2 SNEGSKA (reference sequence). The CDR3 region is CSARVGGEKLFF. DNA for the CDR3: TGCAGTGCTAGAGTTGGGGGGGAAAAACTGTTTTTT.

This chain joins TRBV20-1 and TRBJ1-5, with D hard to call. The CDR3 is 14 residues long. V lost 2 bases and J lost 2, with 10 bases in between. Germline V gives CDR1 DFQATT, CDR2 SNEGSKA (reference sequence). The CDR3 loop reads CSARTVSGNQPQHF. The DNA of the CDR3 is TGCAGTGCTAGAACGGTTTCTGGCAATCAGCCCCAGCATTTT.

The sample holds a few counts of this clonotype. The chain employs TRBV15 and TRBJ2-3, with D perhaps TRBD1 (6 bases). The CDR3 spans 15 residues. Trimming left V 4 bases short and J 3 bases short, with 14 bases between. Germline CDR1 is LNHNV and CDR2 is YYDKDF (reference sequence). CDR3 residues: CATSTRGIWTDTQYF. CDR3 bases: TGTGCCACCAGCACCAGGGGAATTTGGACAGATACGCAGTATTTT. The full variable domain, with the rest looked up from reference TRBV15 and TRBJ2-3, is DAMVIQNPRYQVTQFGKPVTLSCSQTLNHNVMYWYQQKSSQAPKLLFHYYDKDFNNEADTPDNFQSRRPNTSFCFLDIRSPGLGDTAMYLCATSTRGIWTDTQYFGPGTRLTVL.

The V gene is TRBV19, the J gene TRBJ1-4, with D unclear. Germline V gene lookup returns CDR1 LNHDA and CDR2 SQIVND (reference sequence). Deletions cut 5 bases from V and 5 bases from J, with 12 bases between. This CDR3 is 14 amino acids long. The CDR3 protein is CASSAQTGNEKLFF. In DNA, the CDR3 is TGTGCCAGTAGTGCCCAGACGGGGAATGAAAAACTGTTTTTT.

This clonotype has ten or more counts. V is TRBV6-2 or TRBV6-3 and J is TRBJ1-2, with D possibly TRBD1 on 6 matching bases. CDR1 and CDR2 from the germline V gene are MNHEY and SVGEGT. CDR3 length: 13 amino acids. With 6 bases removed from V and 2 bases from J, the gap between germline ends came to 10 bases. CDR3 bases: TGTGCCAGCAGCTCTACAGGGAACTATGGCTACACCTTC. Its protein is CASSSTGNYGYTF.

This clonotype was seen only a few times. V and J are TRBV29-1 and TRBJ2-3; D not resolved. CDR3 length: 16 amino acids. Germline V gives CDR1 SQVTM, CDR2 ANQGSEA. V was trimmed by 5 bases and J by 2 bases, leaving 20 bases between them. The CDR3 DNA reads TGCAGCGTTAACGGAATACAAAGCCTCGACACAGATACGCAGTATTTT. It yields the protein CSVNGIQSLDTDTQYF.

This clonotype was recorded a few times. The J gene is TRBJ1-2, the V gene TRBV28, with D possibly matching TRBD1 (6 bases). Between the trimmed V and J ends, which lost 6 bases and 2 bases, there was a span of 10 bases. Per the germline V gene, CDR1 is MDHEN and CDR2 is SYDVKM. The CDR3 spans 13 residues. In DNA, the CDR3 is TGTGCCAGCAGCGAGACAGGAAACTATGGCTACACCTTC. Protein sequence: CASSETGNYGYTF.

There are many counts of this clonotype. V usage is TRBV5-1 and J usage is TRBJ1-4, with D unclear. V was cut by 4 bases and J by 8 bases, with 15 bases left in between. The CDR3 length is 14 residues. CDR1 SGHRS and CDR2 YFSETQ come from the germline V gene. The CDR3 DNA is TGCGCCAGCAGCATGACGACGGGCGGCGAAAAACTGTTTTTT. Encoded protein: CASSMTTGGEKLFF.

The genes are TRBV6-2 or TRBV6-3 and TRBJ1-5; D gene ambiguous. There are 16 residues in the CDR3. V shed 7 bases and J shed 0 bases, with 16 bases lying between them. Germline CDR1 MNHEY, CDR2 SVGEGT. DNA for the CDR3: TGTGCCAGCACCCCCTCCAGGAGCGGTAGCAATCAGCCCCAGCATTTT. This sequence encodes CASTPSRSGSNQPQHF.

There are a few counts of this clonotype. V is TRBV6-2 or TRBV6-3 and J is TRBJ2-3; TRBD2 matches at 8 bases. Trimming at V came to 6 bases and at J to 4 bases, leaving 6 bases not matched to a gene. Germline V gene lookup returns CDR1 MNHEY and CDR2 SVGEGT. This CDR3 contains 14 residues. The CDR3 reads CASRVSGNSDTQYF. CDR3 nucleotide sequence: TGTGCCAGCAGGGTTAGCGGGAACTCAGATACGCAGTATTTT.

This clonotype was counted at least ten times. The CDR3 is CASSFRGESYEQYF. Here the CDR3 DNA reads TGTGCCAGCAGTTTCCGAGGGGAATCCTACGAGCAGTACTTC. The V gene is TRBV28, the J gene TRBJ2-7, with D perhaps TRBD1 or TRBD2 (5 bases each). Germline V gene lookup returns CDR1 MDHEN and CDR2 SYDVKM. CDR3 size: 14 residues. With 3 bases removed from V and 1 base from J, the gap between germline ends came to 10 bases.

The chain combines TRBV28 with TRBJ2-5; D may be TRBD2 (5 bases). Judging by the DNA end, TRBJ2-1 fits better; the J call may be wrong. Per the germline V gene, CDR1 is MDHEN and CDR2 is SYDVKM. This CDR3 is built from 16 residues. The CDR3 DNA reads as TGTGCCAGCAGTTCGCGCTACGAGGGCCCTCGGAATGAGCAGTTCTTC. This codes for CASSSRYEGPRNEQFF.